This T cell receptor beta chain originates from a study of blood T cell repertoires in COVID-19. CDR1 is MNHNS, CDR2 SASEGT, per germline. The CDR3 is made up of 14 amino acids. Produced via immunoSEQ multiplex PCR; TCRdb's table is partial and in-frame only. The sample holds 280,000 or so clones; 85% are singletons and the top ten take 2% to 3%. Concerning this clone itself: The germline gene is not matched at one end of the junction; a read error may be the cause.

The clonotype comes from a woman aged 45-60 years who had recovered from COVID-19. This chain uses TRBV6-1 with TRBJ2-2, with D possibly matching TRBD1 (5 bases). Sequencing was performed on PBMCs or T cells enriched from blood (not recorded which). CDR3 bases: TGTGCCAGCAGGGAAGAGTTACAGGCCGGGGAGCTGTTTTTT. Translated: CASREELQAGELFF.